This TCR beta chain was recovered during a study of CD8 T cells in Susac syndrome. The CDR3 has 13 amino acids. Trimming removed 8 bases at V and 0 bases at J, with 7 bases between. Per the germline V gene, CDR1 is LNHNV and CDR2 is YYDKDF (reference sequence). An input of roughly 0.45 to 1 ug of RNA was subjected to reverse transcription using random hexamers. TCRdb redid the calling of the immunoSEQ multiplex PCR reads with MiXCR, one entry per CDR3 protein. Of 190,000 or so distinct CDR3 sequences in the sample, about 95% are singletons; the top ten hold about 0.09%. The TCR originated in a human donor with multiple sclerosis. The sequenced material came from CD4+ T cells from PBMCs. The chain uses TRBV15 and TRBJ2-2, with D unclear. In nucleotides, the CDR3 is TGTGCCACCCGGGCGACGAACACCGGGGAGCTGTTTTTT. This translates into CATRATNTGELFF.